This TCR beta chain emerged from a study of T cell responses to AZD1222 COVID-19 vaccine. Data came from immunoSEQ multiplex PCR; TCRdb stores just in-frame clones and leaves some out. The data contain around 120,000 clones, 85% to 90% of them singletons. V dropped 6 bases and J dropped 0 bases, with 13 bases sitting between them. The CDR3 covers 15 residues. CDR1 is SGHRS, CDR2 YFSETQ, per germline. The material sequenced was peripheral blood, taken on day 0 of AZD1222 vaccination. The rearrangement joins TRBV5-1 to TRBJ2-1; D is unresolved. The TCR was taken from an adult in good health. DNA for the CDR3: TGCGCCAGCATCCCGGAACCTAGCTCCTACAATGAGCAGTTCTTC. This encodes CASIPEPSSYNEQFF.